This T cell receptor beta chain was sequenced for a study of cytomegalovirus exposure and HLA in healthy donors. The PCR used 60 Vbeta and 13 Jbeta primers. Clones were read by immunoSEQ multiplex PCR, and TCRdb kept only the in-frame ones, dropping some. This table has 130,000 to 150,000 clones, around 74% appearing once. The CDR3 totals 18 residues. The J segment lost 3 bases and the V segment lost 1 base, leaving 11 bases of the junction unmatched. CDR1 and CDR2 (germline): LGHNA, YSLEER. The origin of this receptor is a man aged 18 to 30 in good health and CMV-seropositive. Source material: PBMCs. This rearrangement joins TRBV4-3 to TRBJ2-1; 8 nucleotides match TRBD2. The CDR3 DNA is TGCGCCAGCAGCCAAGGGCCAGTGACGAGCGGGGGCTACAATGAGCAGTTCTTC. It translates to CASSQGPVTSGGYNEQFF.